The 31 T cell receptor beta chains presented below share a single source sample, sequenced in a study of shared clonotypes between healthy human individuals (dated by TCRdb to 2020 to 2021). Library generation was performed with the immunoSEQ multiplex PCR assay. TCRdb holds this immuneACCESS table with in-frame rearrangements only. Some clones are missing; in checked studies, unresolved V genes explain under half, and the rest has no known cause. This sample is represented by millions of clones; about 92% of them were singletons. The ten largest clonotypes hold over 1.5% of the sample. CD8 naive samples consisted of CD45RO-negative cells that were positively selected for CCR7, yielding a CD45RA+CCR7+ population without TemRA cells. The source material was naive CD8+ T cells from PBMCs. In the paper's terms, the cell subset or site label means: CD45RA+CCR7+. The receptors here all came from a man between 18 and 29 years old in good health. Some clones in this sample may be carry-over from other donors' samples.

V and J are TRBV28 and TRBJ2-7, with 11 bases lining up with TRBD2. The germline V gene encodes CDR1 MDHEN and CDR2 SYDVKM. V shed 3 bases, J shed 4 bases, and the junction held 2 bases outside the gene matches. This CDR3 spans 14 amino acids. CDR3 sequence: CASSFSSGRYEQYF. The CDR3 coding sequence is TGTGCCAGCAGTTTCTCTAGCGGGAGGTACGAGCAGTACTTC.

This clone appeared once. The chain links TRBV20-1 to TRBJ2-7; 9 nucleotides agree with TRBD2. Germline CDR1 is DFQATT and CDR2 is SNEGSKA (reference sequence). V lost 2 bases to trimming and J lost 9 bases; unmatched junction nucleotides: 2. The CDR3 extends over 11 amino acids. This CDR3 is CSARRTSVQYF. In DNA form, the CDR3 reads TGCAGTGCTAGAAGGACTAGCGTGCAGTACTTC.

This chain links TRBV11-3 with TRBJ2-7; 10 bases line up with TRBD1. The germline V gene has CDR1 SGHNT and CDR2 YENEEA. This CDR3 is 14 amino acids long. Trimming took 4 bases from V and 6 from J; bases not matched to a gene: 6. The CDR3 DNA sequence: TGTGCCAGCAGCTCTGGACAGGGGGTCGGCGAGCAGTACTTC. Its translation: CASSSGQGVGEQYF.

This sequence joins TRBV7-9 and TRBJ1-2; D is unresolved. CDR1 is SEHNR, CDR2 FQNEAQ, per germline (reference sequence). The CDR3 loop spans 13 amino acids. V lost 4 bases to trimming and J lost 7 bases, with 13 bases between them. The CDR3 DNA sequence: TGTGCCAGCAGCTCGGAATGGGTCTTTGGCTACACCTTC. Translating gives CASSSEWVFGYTF.

This clone was counted between two and nine times. Within the sample, other DNA sequences also encode this same CDR3. V is TRBV2 and J is TRBJ1-1; tentative D call: TRBD1 (6 bases). The CDR3 has 10 amino acids. Trimming cost V 8 bases and J 7 bases, with 8 bases left between them. Germline V lookup: CDR1 SNHLY, CDR2 FYNNEI. This chain's CDR3 is CASSDSEAFF. CDR3 in DNA: TGTGCCAGCTCGGACAGTGAAGCTTTCTTT.

Only one count was recorded for this clone. The chain combines TRBV19 with TRBJ2-7; D is ambiguous. Trimming shortened V by 4 bases and J by 3 bases, and 10 bases separated the two germline ends. There are 13 residues in the CDR3. CDR1 is LNHDA and CDR2 is SQIVND in the germline V gene (reference sequence). Written as DNA, the CDR3 is TGTGCCAGTAGTACAGCAGCACACTACGAGCAGTACTTC. Protein sequence: CASSTAAHYEQYF.

The chain is built from TRBV6-1 and TRBJ2-1; the D gene is possibly TRBD2 (5 bases). The CDR3 sequence is 15 residues long. The germline gives CDR1 MNHNS, CDR2 SASEGT. V gave up 1 base and J gave up 5 bases, with 12 bases separating them. The CDR3 region is CASSEGFLAHNEQFF. DNA for the CDR3: TGTGCCAGCAGTGAAGGATTCCTAGCTCACAATGAGCAGTTCTTC.

This clone appeared once. This chain connects TRBV18 to TRBJ2-7, with D perhaps matching TRBD1 or TRBD2 (5 bases each). Germline V lookup: CDR1 KGHSH, CDR2 LQKENI. The V and J ends lost 3 bases and 4 bases respectively, with 16 bases between them. This CDR3 spans 15 amino acids. CDR3: CASSPPPGTDYEQYF. CDR3 DNA sequence: TGTGCCAGCTCACCGCCCCCCGGGACGGATTACGAGCAGTACTTC.

This clone was found once. The CDR3 bases are TGTGCCAGCAGTGAATCGAGATTAGGAGGGACCAAAAACATTCAGTACTTC. This gives the protein CASSESRLGGTKNIQYF. V and J are TRBV25-1 and TRBJ2-4, with D possibly being TRBD2 (6 bases). The V gene lost 1 base and the J gene lost 2 bases, with 15 bases spanning the gap. The germline CDR1 and CDR2 sequences are MGHDK and SYGVNS. There are 17 residues in the CDR3.

This clone was observed once. The chain combines TRBV4-3 with TRBJ1-3; D ambiguous. Trimming took off 0 bases at V and 0 bases at J, with 12 bases between the two ends. The CDR3 has 17 residues. Germline CDR1 LGHNA, CDR2 YSLEER. This CDR3 is CASSQDQNSYSGNTIYF. The DNA for the CDR3 is TGCGCCAGCAGCCAAGATCAGAATTCCTACTCTGGAAACACCATATATTTT.

V usage is TRBV9 and J usage is TRBJ1-2, with no clear D. V lost 4 bases and J 5 bases, leaving 15 bases between the germline ends. The CDR3 contains 14 residues. Germline V lookup: CDR1 SGDLS, CDR2 YYNGEE. The CDR3 reads CASSPPPGPYGYTF. CDR3 nucleotide sequence: TGTGCCAGCAGCCCACCCCCGGGCCCGTATGGCTACACCTTC.

The gene calls are TRBV9 and TRBJ1-2; D remains ambiguous. Looked up from germline, CDR1 is SGDLS and CDR2 is YYNGEE. CDR3 length: 13 residues. Trimming took off 4 bases at V and 2 bases at J, with 9 bases between the two ends. CDR3 coding DNA: TGTGCCAGCAGCAGTCGCAAGAACTATGGCTACACCTTC. Protein sequence: CASSSRKNYGYTF.

This rearrangement joins TRBV4-1 to TRBJ2-7, with D perhaps TRBD2 (5 bases). This CDR3 is built from 15 residues. The V and J ends lost 1 base and 3 bases respectively, with 13 bases between them. Germline V gene sequence: CDR1 MGHRA, CDR2 YSYEKL. The DNA for the CDR3 is TGCGCCAGCAGCCAAGGTTACAGCGGAGACTACGAGCAGTACTTC. Translated: CASSQGYSGDYEQYF.

With respect to this clone: The same CDR3 also results from other DNA sequences found in this sample. The chain recombines TRBV9 with TRBJ1-1, with D possibly TRBD1 on 6 matching bases. Germline loops: CDR1 SGDLS, CDR2 YYNGEE. The CDR3 runs 14 residues. V was trimmed by 0 bases and J by 2 bases, leaving 8 bases between them. The CDR3 nucleotides are TGTGCCAGCAGCGTAGAGGGGGGAAACACTGAAGCTTTCTTT. Amino acids: CASSVEGGNTEAFF.

This rearrangement joins TRBV21-1 to TRBJ1-1; no DNA check was done on the table's D call, TRBD1. TRBV21-1 is given as a pseudogene. The CDR3 is 16 amino acids. This CDR3 reads CASSKSKDIQNTEAFF. In DNA, the CDR3 is TGTGCCAGCAGCAAATCCAAAGACATTCAGAACACTGAAGCTTTCTTT.

The genes are TRBV4-1 and TRBJ2-1; TRBD2 matches 7 bases. With 4 bases clipped from V and 7 bases from J, the junction kept 7 bases outside the gene matches. Germline-derived CDR1 and CDR2 are MGHRA and YSYEKL. The CDR3 is 14 amino acids. Here the CDR3 reads CASSLILAPNEQFF. CDR3 DNA sequence: TGCGCCAGCAGCCTCATACTAGCGCCGAATGAGCAGTTCTTC.

A remark on this clone: Other DNA sequences of this sample code for an identical CDR3. V and J are TRBV7-3 and TRBJ2-6, with no clear D. The length of the CDR3 is 15 residues. Germline CDR1 and CDR2: SGHTA and FQGTGA. V was trimmed by 2 bases and J by 1 base, leaving 6 bases between them. CDR3 sequence (DNA): TGTGCCAGCAGCTTAGGCAGGTCTGGGGCCAACGTCCTGACTTTC. Residues: CASSLGRSGANVLTF. Combining the CDR3 with reference TRBV7-3 and TRBJ2-6 gives the whole variable domain GAGVSQTPSNKVTEKGKYVELRCDPISGHTALYWYRQSLGQGPEFLIYFQGTGAADDSGLPNDRFFAVRPEGSVSTLKIQRTERGDSAVYLCASSLGRSGANVLTFGAGSRLTVL.

This chain links TRBV4-3 with TRBJ1-4; D might be TRBD1 (6 bases). The V end was cut by 3 bases, the J end by 5 bases, with 10 bases between. The CDR3 spans 14 residues. Germline loops: CDR1 LGHNA, CDR2 YSLEER. CDR3 region: CASSQDRKNEKLFF. In DNA, the CDR3 is TGCGCCAGCAGCCAGGACAGAAAGAATGAAAAACTGTTTTTT.

V usage is TRBV27 and J usage is TRBJ2-2; D may match TRBD1 or TRBD2 (5 bases each). The CDR3 sequence is 17 residues long. V was cut by 3 bases and J by 0 bases, with 14 bases left in between. The V gene's germline CDR1 is MNHEY and CDR2 SMNVEV (reference sequence). The CDR3 sequence is CASSLGRAGPNTGELFF. CDR3 nucleotide sequence: TGTGCCAGCAGTTTGGGGCGGGCAGGGCCGAACACCGGGGAGCTGTTTTTT.

The chain is built from TRBV13 and TRBJ2-1, with D unresolved. Deletions cut 8 bases from V and 0 bases from J, with 14 bases between. CDR3 length: 15 amino acids. Germline CDR1 is PRHDT and CDR2 is FYEKMQ (reference sequence). CDR3 loop: CASAELRSSYNEQFF. The CDR3 nucleotides are TGTGCCAGCGCCGAGCTTAGGAGCTCCTACAATGAGCAGTTCTTC.

This rearrangement joins TRBV19 to TRBJ2-7, with TRBD2 as a possible D gene (6 bases). The CDR3 length is 17 residues. Germline loops: CDR1 LNHDA, CDR2 SQIVND (reference sequence). V was clipped by 5 bases and J by 3 bases, with 23 bases between them. This CDR3 is CASSPGASGGTYYEQYF. DNA of the CDR3: TGTGCCAGTAGTCCGGGCGCGAGCGGCGGGACCTACTACGAGCAGTACTTC.

This chain joins TRBV29-1 and TRBJ2-3; a possible D gene is TRBD2 (6 bases). This CDR3 contains 15 residues. CDR1 is SQVTM, CDR2 ANQGSEA, per germline. Trimming cost V 0 bases and J 1 base, with 11 bases left between them. CDR3 DNA sequence: TGCAGCGTTGAAGATGGGCGGGGCGGCACAGATACGCAGTATTTT. Translated: CSVEDGRGGTDTQYF.

The chain carries TRBV11-2 and TRBJ1-2, with TRBD1 matching over 7 bases. The CDR3 is 15 residues long. V was clipped by 5 bases and J by 4 bases; unmatched bases: 10. The V gene's germline CDR1 is SGHAT and CDR2 FQNNGV. CDR3 nucleotides: TGTGCCAGCAGCATTGGGACAGCCTCTGGCTATGGCTACACCTTC. Protein: CASSIGTASGYGYTF.

This clone was found once. J is TRBJ2-7 and V is TRBV7-9; D uncertain. Trimming left V 5 bases short and J 2 bases short, with 13 bases between. The CDR3 has 14 amino acids. Germline V gene data show CDR1 as SEHNR and CDR2 as FQNEAQ (reference sequence). The CDR3 spells CASSRIGGTYEQYF. CDR3 coding DNA: TGTGCCAGCAGCCGAATAGGCGGAACCTACGAGCAGTACTTC.

CDR3 DNA sequence: TGTGCCAGCAGCACCCGCTCTGGAAACACCATATATTTT. Translating it yields CASSTRSGNTIYF. The V and J genes are TRBV11-2 and TRBJ1-3; D is unresolved. Germline-derived CDR1 and CDR2 are SGHAT and FQNNGV. The CDR3 consists of 13 residues. Trimming took 5 bases from V and 0 from J, leaving 5 bases between them.

The chain recombines TRBV10-1 with TRBJ2-1; TRBD1 or TRBD2 may be the D gene (5 bases each). Germline CDR1 is WNHNN and CDR2 is SYGVQD (reference sequence). The CDR3 runs 14 residues. V was trimmed by 10 bases and J by 12 bases, leaving 25 bases between them. This CDR3 reads CANPGTAYNDGQFF. The DNA of the CDR3 is TGCGCCAACCCCGGGACGGCTTACAATGATGGGCAGTTCTTC.

This chain joins TRBV6-1 and TRBJ1-1; TRBD1 agrees at 7 bases. The CDR3 loop spans 14 amino acids. Trimming at V came to 2 bases and at J to 7 bases, leaving 7 bases not matched to a gene. Germline CDR1 reads MNHNS; CDR2 reads SASEGT. CDR3 bases: TGTGCCAGCAGTGAATACGTCAGGGGGAATGAAGCTTTCTTT. Its protein is CASSEYVRGNEAFF.

CDR3 DNA sequence: TGCGCCAGCAGCTTGAACCAAAGACTAGCGGTTTACAATGAGCAGTTCTTC. It translates to CASSLNQRLAVYNEQFF. The chain recombines TRBV5-1 with TRBJ2-1, with TRBD2 identical over 9 bases. The CDR3 contains 17 residues. Germline V gives CDR1 SGHRS, CDR2 YFSETQ. Germline trimming cut 1 base from V and 4 bases from J; bases unmatched to any gene: 9. Full variable domain (remainder filled in from reference TRBV5-1 and TRBJ2-1): KAGVTQTPRYLIKTRGQQVTLSCSPISGHRSVSWYQQTPGQGLQFLFEYFSETQRNKGNFPGRFSGRQFSNSRSEMNVSTLELGDSALYLCASSLNQRLAVYNEQFFGPGTRLTVL.

The V call is TRBV7-6, the J call TRBJ2-7; the match to TRBD2 covers 7 bases. Trimming at V came to 0 bases and at J to 5 bases, leaving 4 bases not matched to a gene. The CDR3 runs 14 residues. Germline CDR1 is SGHVS and CDR2 is FNYEAQ. CDR3 in amino acids: CASSLAGGPHEQYF. The CDR3 bases are TGTGCCAGCAGCTTAGCGGGAGGGCCTCACGAGCAGTACTTC.

This sequence joins TRBV27 and TRBJ2-7; either TRBD1 or TRBD2 may fit D (5 bases each). This CDR3 comprises 14 residues. Germline lookup yields CDR1 MNHEY and CDR2 SMNVEV (reference sequence). V lost 2 bases to trimming and J lost 7 bases, with 15 bases between them. CDR3 in DNA: TGTGCCAGCAGTTTACGTGGGGGTTTAGGGGAGCAGTACTTC. Amino acids: CASSLRGGLGEQYF.

This clone is a singleton in its sample. The chain combines TRBV27 with TRBJ2-7; 10 bases fit TRBD2. Unmatched junction bases numbered 11, after V lost 7 bases and J lost 5 bases. This CDR3 has 15 residues. Germline-derived CDR1 and CDR2 are MNHEY and SMNVEV (reference sequence). The CDR3 DNA is TGTGCCAGCACCCCCTACTCGGGACTAGCGAACGAGCAGTACTTC. Translated, it gives CASTPYSGLANEQYF.